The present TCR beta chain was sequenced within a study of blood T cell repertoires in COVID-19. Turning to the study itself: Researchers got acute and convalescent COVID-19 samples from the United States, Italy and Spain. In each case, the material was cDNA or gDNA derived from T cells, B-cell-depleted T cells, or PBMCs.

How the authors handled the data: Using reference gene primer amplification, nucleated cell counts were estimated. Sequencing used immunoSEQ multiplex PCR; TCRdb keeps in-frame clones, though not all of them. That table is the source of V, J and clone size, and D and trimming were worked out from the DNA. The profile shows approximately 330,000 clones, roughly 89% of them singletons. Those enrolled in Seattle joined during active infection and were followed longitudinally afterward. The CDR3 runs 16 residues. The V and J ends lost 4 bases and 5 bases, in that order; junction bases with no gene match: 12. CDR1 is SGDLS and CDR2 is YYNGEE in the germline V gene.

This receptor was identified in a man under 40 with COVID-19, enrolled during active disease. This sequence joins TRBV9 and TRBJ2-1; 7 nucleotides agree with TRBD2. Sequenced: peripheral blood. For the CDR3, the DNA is TGTGCCAGCAGCCCACCCCCGGGGGGACGGCACAATGAGCAGTTCTTC. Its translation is CASSPPPGGRHNEQFF.